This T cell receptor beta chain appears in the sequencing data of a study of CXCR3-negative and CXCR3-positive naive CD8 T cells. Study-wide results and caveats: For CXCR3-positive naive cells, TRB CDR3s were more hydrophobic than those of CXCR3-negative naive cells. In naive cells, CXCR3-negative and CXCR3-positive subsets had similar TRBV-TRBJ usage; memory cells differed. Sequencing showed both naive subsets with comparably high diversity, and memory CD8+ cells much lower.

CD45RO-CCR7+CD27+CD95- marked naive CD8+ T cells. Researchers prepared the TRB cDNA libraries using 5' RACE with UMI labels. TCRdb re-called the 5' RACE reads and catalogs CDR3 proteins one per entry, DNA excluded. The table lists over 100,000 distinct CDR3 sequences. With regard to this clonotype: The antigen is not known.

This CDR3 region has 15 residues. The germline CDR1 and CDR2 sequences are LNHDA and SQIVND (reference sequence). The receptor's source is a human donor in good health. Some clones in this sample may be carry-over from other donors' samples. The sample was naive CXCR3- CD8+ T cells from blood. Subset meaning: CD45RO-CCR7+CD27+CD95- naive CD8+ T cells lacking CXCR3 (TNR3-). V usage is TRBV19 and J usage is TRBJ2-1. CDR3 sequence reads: CASSIGANHYNEQFF.